Below are 7 T cell receptor beta chains sequenced from a single sample in a study of cytomegalovirus exposure and HLA in healthy donors. Vbeta (60) and Jbeta (13) primers were used in the PCR. Data came from immunoSEQ multiplex PCR; TCRdb stores just in-frame clones and leaves some out. This table holds about 200,000 clones, over 65% found once. The sample taken for sequencing was PBMCs. The receptors were sampled from a man aged 35-49 years in good health and CMV-seronegative.

The V gene is TRBV7-2, the J gene TRBJ2-3, with a tentative D call TRBD2 (7 bases). V lost 5 bases, J lost 6 bases, and 15 bases lay in between. The CDR3 is made up of 14 amino acids. Germline CDR1 and CDR2: SGHTA and FQGNSA. In DNA form, the CDR3 reads TGTGCCAGCAGCCCTGGGGGGGCACTGGATACGCAGTATTTT. It codes for CASSPGGALDTQYF.

Here the CDR3 reads CASSFQGLQFF. Here the CDR3 DNA reads TGTGCCAGCAGTTTCCAGGGTCTGCAGTTCTTC. The chain joins TRBV27 to TRBJ2-1, with D perhaps TRBD1 (5 bases). Trimming shortened V by 3 bases and J by 12 bases, and 9 bases separated the two germline ends. The germline V gene has CDR1 MNHEY and CDR2 SMNVEV (reference sequence). The CDR3 is made up of 11 amino acids.

The chain joins TRBV7-2 to TRBJ1-1; weak D call: TRBD1 (5 bases). V lost 2 bases, J lost 2 bases, and 9 bases lay in between. Looked up from germline, CDR1 is SGHTA and CDR2 is FQGNSA. The CDR3 length is 14 residues. This chain's CDR3 is CASSLQQVNTEAFF. CDR3 nucleotide sequence: TGTGCCAGCAGCTTACAACAGGTAAACACTGAAGCTTTCTTT.

Comment on this clone: Other DNA sequences in the sample encode the same CDR3. The V call is TRBV29-1, the J call TRBJ1-1; TRBD1 aligns across 11 bases. V was clipped by 7 bases and J by 5 bases; unmatched bases: 6. Looked up from germline, CDR1 is SQVTM and CDR2 is ANQGSEA. This CDR3 region has 13 residues. CDR3 nucleotides: TGCAGCGCCGGGACAGGGGGGCATACTGAAGCTTTCTTT. Amino acids: CSAGTGGHTEAFF.

J is TRBJ1-1 and V is TRBV5-1; 7 nucleotides align to TRBD1. This CDR3 is built from 15 residues. Germline V gene sequence: CDR1 SGHRS, CDR2 YFSETQ. V lost 4 bases, J lost 0 bases, and 6 bases stayed unmatched. This chain's CDR3 is CASSVYRGLNTEAFF. The CDR3 DNA sequence: TGCGCCAGCAGCGTCTATAGGGGGCTGAACACTGAAGCTTTCTTT.

The chain recombines TRBV2 with TRBJ2-1, with TRBD2 matching 11 bases. CDR3 length: 15 amino acids. Germline assignment: CDR1 SNHLY and CDR2 FYNNEI. Germline trimming cut 6 bases from V and 0 bases from J; bases unmatched to any gene: 1. Here the CDR3 reads CASRGLADSYNEQFF. DNA for the CDR3: TGTGCCAGCAGGGGACTAGCGGACTCCTACAATGAGCAGTTCTTC.

The chain recombines TRBV7-8 with TRBJ1-3; a possible D gene is TRBD1 (6 bases). V dropped 5 bases and J dropped 11 bases, with 13 bases sitting between them. From germline, CDR1 is SGHVS and CDR2 FQNEAQ. This CDR3 has 12 residues. The chain's CDR3 is CASSPGRGAIYF. Here the CDR3 DNA reads TGTGCCAGCAGCCCGGGGAGGGGGGCCATATATTTT.